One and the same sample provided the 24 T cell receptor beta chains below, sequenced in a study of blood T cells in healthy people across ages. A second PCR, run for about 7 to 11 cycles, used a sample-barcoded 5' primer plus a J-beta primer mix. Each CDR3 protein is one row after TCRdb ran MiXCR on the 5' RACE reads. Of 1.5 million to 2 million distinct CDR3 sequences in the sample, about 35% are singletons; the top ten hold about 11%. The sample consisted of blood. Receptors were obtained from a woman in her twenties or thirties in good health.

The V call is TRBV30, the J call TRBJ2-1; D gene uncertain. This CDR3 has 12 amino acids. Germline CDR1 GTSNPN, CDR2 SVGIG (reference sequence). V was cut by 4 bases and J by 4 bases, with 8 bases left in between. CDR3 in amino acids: CAWIGNYNEQFF. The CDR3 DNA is TGTGCCTGGATTGGAAATTACAATGAGCAGTTCTTC.

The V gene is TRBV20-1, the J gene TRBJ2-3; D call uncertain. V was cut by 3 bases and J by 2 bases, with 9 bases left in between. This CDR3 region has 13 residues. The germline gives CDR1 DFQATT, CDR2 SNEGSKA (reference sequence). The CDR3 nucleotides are TGCAGTGCTAGCTTGCCAGACACAGATACGCAGTATTTT. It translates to CSASLPDTDTQYF.

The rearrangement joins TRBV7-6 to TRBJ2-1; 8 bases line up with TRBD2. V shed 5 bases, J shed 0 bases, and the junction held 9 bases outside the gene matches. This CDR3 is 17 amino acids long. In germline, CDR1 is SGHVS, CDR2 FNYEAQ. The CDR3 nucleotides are TGTGCCAGCAGCCTGAGACTAGCGCCGAGCTCCTACAATGAGCAGTTCTTC. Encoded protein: CASSLRLAPSSYNEQFF.

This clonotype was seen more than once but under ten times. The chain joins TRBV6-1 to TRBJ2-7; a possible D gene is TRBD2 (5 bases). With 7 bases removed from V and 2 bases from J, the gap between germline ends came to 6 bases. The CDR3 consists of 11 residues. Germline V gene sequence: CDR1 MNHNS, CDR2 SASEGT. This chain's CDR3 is CASMEAYEQYF. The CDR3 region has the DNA TGTGCCAGCATGGAGGCCTACGAGCAGTACTTC.

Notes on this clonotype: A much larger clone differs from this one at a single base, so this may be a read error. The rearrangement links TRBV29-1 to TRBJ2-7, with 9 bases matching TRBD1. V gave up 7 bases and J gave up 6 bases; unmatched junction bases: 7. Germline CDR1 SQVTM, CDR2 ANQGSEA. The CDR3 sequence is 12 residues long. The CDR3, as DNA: TGCAGCGCCATGTTGGACAGGGGCGAGCAGTACTTC. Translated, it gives CSAMLDRGEQYF.

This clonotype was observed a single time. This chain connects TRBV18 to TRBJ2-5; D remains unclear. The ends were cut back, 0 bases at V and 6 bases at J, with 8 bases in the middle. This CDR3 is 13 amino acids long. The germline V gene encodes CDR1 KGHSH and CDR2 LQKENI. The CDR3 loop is CASSPPSVQTQYF. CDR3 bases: TGTGCCAGCTCACCACCGTCAGTCCAGACCCAGTACTTC.

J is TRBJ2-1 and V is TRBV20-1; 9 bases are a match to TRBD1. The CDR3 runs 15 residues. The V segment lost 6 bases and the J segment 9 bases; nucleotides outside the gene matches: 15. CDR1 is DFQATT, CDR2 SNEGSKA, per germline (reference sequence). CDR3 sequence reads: CSAADRGKGVTEQFF. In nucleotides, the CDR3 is TGCAGTGCGGCGGACAGGGGCAAGGGGGTGACTGAGCAGTTCTTC.

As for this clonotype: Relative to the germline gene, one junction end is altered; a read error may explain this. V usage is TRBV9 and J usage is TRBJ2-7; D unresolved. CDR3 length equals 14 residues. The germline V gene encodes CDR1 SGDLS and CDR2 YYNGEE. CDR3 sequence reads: CAGSVARLSYEQYF. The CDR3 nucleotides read TGTGCCGGCAGCGTAGCCCGACTCTCCTACGAGCAGTACTTC.

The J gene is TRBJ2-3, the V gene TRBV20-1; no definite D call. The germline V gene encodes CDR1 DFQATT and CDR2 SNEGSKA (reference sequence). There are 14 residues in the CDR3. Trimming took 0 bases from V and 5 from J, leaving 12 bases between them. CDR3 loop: CSAREPRLGDTQYF. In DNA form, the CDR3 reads TGCAGTGCTAGAGAGCCCCGACTTGGAGATACGCAGTATTTT.

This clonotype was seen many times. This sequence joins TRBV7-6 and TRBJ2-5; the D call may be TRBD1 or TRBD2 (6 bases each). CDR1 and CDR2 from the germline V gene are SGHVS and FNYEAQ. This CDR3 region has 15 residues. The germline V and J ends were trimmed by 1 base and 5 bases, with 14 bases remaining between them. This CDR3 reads CASSLGGGPQETQYF. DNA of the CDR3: TGTGCCAGCAGCTTAGGTGGGGGGCCCCAGGAGACCCAGTACTTC.

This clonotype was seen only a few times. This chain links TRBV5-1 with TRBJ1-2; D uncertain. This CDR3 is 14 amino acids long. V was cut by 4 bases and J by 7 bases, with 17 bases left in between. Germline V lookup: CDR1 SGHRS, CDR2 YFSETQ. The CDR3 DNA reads TGCGCCAGCAGCCAATTTGAGGGAGGGCCTGGCTACACCTTC. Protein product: CASSQFEGGPGYTF.

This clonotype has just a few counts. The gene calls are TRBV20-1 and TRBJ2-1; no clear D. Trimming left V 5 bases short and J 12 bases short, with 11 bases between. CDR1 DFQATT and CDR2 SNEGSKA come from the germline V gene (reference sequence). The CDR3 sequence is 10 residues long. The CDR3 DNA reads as TGCAGTGCTTGGGAAGTGCGGCAGTTCTTC. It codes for CSAWEVRQFF.

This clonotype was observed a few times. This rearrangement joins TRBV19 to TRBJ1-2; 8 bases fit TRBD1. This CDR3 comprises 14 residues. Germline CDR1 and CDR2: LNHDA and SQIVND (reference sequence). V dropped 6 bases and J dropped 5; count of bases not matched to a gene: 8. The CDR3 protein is CASSGTGETYGYTF. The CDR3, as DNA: TGTGCCAGTAGCGGGACAGGAGAAACTTATGGCTACACCTTC.

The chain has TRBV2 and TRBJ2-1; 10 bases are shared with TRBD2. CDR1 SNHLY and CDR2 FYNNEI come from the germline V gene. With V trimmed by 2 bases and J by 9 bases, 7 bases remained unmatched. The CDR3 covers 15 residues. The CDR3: CASSESLAGDGEQFF. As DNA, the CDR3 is TGTGCCAGCAGTGAAAGCCTAGCGGGGGATGGTGAGCAGTTCTTC.

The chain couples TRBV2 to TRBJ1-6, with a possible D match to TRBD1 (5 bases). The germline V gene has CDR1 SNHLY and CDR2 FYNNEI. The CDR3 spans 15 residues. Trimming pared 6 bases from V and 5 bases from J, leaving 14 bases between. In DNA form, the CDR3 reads TGTGCCAGCAGGACACTTCGACAGAATAATTCACCCCTCCACTTT. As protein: CASRTLRQNNSPLHF.

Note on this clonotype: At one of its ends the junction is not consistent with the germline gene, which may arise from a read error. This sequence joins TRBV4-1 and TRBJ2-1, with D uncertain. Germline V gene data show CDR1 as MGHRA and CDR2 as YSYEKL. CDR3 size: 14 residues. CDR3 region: CACSSQRLPYGQFF. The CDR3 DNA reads TGCGCCTGCAGCTCCCAGAGGCTCCCCTACGGGCAGTTCTTC.

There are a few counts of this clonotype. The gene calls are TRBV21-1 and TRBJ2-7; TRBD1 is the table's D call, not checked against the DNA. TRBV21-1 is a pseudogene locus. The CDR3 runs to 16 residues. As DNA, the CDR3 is TGTGCCAGCAGCAAAGAAGCGGAGACAGGGGCCTACGAGCAGTACTTC. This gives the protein CASSKEAETGAYEQYF.

CDR3 sequence: CATSGTGYGYTF. Here the CDR3 DNA reads TGTGCCACCAGCGGGACAGGCTATGGCTACACCTTC. This rearrangement joins TRBV10-3 to TRBJ1-2; 8 bases are shared with TRBD1. The CDR3 length is 12 residues. J was trimmed by 4 bases and V by 10 bases; bases with no gene match: 5. The germline V gene encodes CDR1 ENHRY and CDR2 SYGVKD.

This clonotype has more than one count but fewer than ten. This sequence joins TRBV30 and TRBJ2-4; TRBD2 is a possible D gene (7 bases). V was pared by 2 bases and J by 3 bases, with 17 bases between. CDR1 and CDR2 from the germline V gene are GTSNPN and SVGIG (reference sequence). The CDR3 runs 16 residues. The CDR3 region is CAWSRWEGGVKNIQYF. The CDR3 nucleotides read TGTGCCTGGAGTAGGTGGGAGGGGGGAGTCAAAAACATTCAGTACTTC.

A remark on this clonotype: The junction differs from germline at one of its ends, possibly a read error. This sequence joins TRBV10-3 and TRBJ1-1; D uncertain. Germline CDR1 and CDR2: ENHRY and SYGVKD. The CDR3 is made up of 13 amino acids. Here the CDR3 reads CAIRQQQNTETFF. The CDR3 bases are TGTGCCATCAGGCAACAGCAGAACACTGAAACTTTCTTT.

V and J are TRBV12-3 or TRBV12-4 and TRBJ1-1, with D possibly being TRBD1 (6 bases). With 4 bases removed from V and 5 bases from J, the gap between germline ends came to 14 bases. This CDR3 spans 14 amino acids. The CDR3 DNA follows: TGTGCCAGCAGTTGGGGGGGGGCAAGGACTGAAGCTTTCTTT. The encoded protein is CASSWGGARTEAFF.

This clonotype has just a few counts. The CDR3 is CATGAGEYNEQFF. As DNA, the CDR3 is TGTGCCACGGGGGCAGGGGAATACAATGAGCAGTTCTTC. The rearrangement joins TRBV15 to TRBJ2-1, with D tentatively TRBD1 (6 bases). The CDR3 spans 13 residues. CDR1 and CDR2 from the germline V gene are LNHNV and YYDKDF (reference sequence). The V end lost 9 bases, the J end lost 4 bases, and 13 bases lay between the germline ends.

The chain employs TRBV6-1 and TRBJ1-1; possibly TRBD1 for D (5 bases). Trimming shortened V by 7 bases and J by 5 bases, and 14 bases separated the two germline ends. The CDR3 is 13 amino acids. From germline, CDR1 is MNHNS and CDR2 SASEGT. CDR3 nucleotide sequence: TGTGCCAGCAACCTTCTCCGGGGGACTGAAGCTTTCTTT. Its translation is CASNLLRGTEAFF.

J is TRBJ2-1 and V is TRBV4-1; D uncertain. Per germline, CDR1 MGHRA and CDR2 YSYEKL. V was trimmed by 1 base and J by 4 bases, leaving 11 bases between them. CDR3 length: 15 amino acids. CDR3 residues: CASSQGKRIYNEQFF. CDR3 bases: TGCGCCAGCAGCCAAGGGAAAAGAATATACAATGAGCAGTTCTTC.